This T cell receptor beta chain was identified in a study of shared T cell receptors in the human thymus. Profiling relied on immunoSEQ multiplex PCR, and the TCRdb table lists in-frame clones only, not all of them. This sample has hundreds of thousands of clones, with 80% to 90% found just once. A further study also used this sample, focusing on human thymus T cells. In that study: Corrective surgery for congenital heart defects was being performed on the healthy Finnish infants who served as donors. Thymus specimens were resections from corrective heart surgery. It looked as if thymic and blood repertoires used V and J genes in a biased way. Thymic repertoires from unrelated individuals overlapped highly, related research reported.

Sequenced material: thymocytes. This TCR derives from a girl under three years old with a congenital heart defect.

The CDR3 region has the DNA TGTGCAAGTCGCTCCCAGCCCGACAGCCACAATGAGCAGTTCTTC. It is translated as CASRSQPDSHNEQFF. The rearrangement links TRBV12-2 to TRBJ2-1; the D segment call TRBD1 is taken from the table without a DNA check. TRBV12-2 constitutes a pseudogene. The CDR3 length is 15 residues.